This is a list of T cell receptor beta chains from one sample in a study of beta chain features in type 1 diabetes. Sequencing was performed with immunoSEQ multiplex PCR; in TCRdb, only in-frame clones are kept and a portion is missing. The sample has 300,000 or so clones; approximately 8.2% are singletons. Sequencing was carried out using central memory CD4+ T cells from blood. These receptors were taken from a woman aged 18-30 years in good health. Both conserved end residues are part of each CDR3. The D gene is left open where the match is weak. Clone size, where shown, is once, few, many, or a class for clones that have expanded.

. | . | TRBJ2-7 | TRBV7-2 | TGTGCCAGCAGCAAAAATTCGGTCCGATACGAGCAGTACTTC | CASSKNSVRYEQYF
. | . | TRBJ2-7 | TRBV14 | TGTGCCAGCAGTTACCCCTCCGGGGTTGGGTCCTACGAGCAGTACTTC | CASSYPSGVGSYEQYF
. | once | TRBJ2-7 | TRBV13 | TGTGCCAGCAGCTTTACCTTCACCGGGACGCGACGATCCTACGAGCAGTACTTC | CASSFTFTGTRRSYEQYF
. | . | TRBJ2-5 | TRBV5-1 | TGCGCCAGCAGCTTGGGACGGACAACCGACCAAGAGACCCAGTACTTC | CASSLGRTTDQETQYF
TRBD1 | many | TRBJ2-6 | TRBV7-6 | TGTGCCAGCAGCTTAGATCCGCGGGACAGGGCTGGGGCCAACGTCCTGACTTTC | CASSLDPRDRAGANVLTF
. | few | TRBJ1-1 | TRBV6-5 | TGTGCCAGCAGCCAACAGAACACTGAAGCTTTCTTT | CASSQQNTEAFF
TRBD1 | few | TRBJ2-1 | TRBV6-4 | TGTGCCAGCAGTGTGGGACAGGGGTCCTACAATGAGCAGTTCTTC | CASSVGQGSYNEQFF
. | few | TRBJ2-7 | TRBV28 | TGTGCCAGCAGTCAATACAGCAGTGAGGGGTACGAGCAGTACTTC | CASSQYSSEGYEQYF
TRBD1 | few | TRBJ2-3 | TRBV28 | TGTGCCAGCAGTTCCCCCGTGAATAAAGAGGACAGGAGTTCTAGTGGGGTCACAGATACGCAGTATTTT | CASSSPVNKEDRSSSGVTDTQYF
TRBD2 | few | TRBJ2-3 | TRBV14 | TGTGCCAGCAGCCAAGTACGTGGCCGGCGGGAGGCCAGAGATACGCAGTATTTT | CASSQVRGRREARDTQYF
TRBD2 | few | TRBJ2-7 | TRBV7-9 | TGTGCCAGCAGCAAGACTAGCGGGAGGGCCTTGGTATACGAGCAGTACTTC | CASSKTSGRALVYEQYF
. | . | TRBJ2-7 | TRBV11-2 | TGTGCCAGCAGCTTTTTTTACGAGCAGTACTTC | CASSFFYEQYF
TRBD2 | few | TRBJ2-4 | TRBV15 | TGTGCCACCAGCAGTCCTAGCGGGGGCGGAAACATTCAGTACTTC | CATSSPSGGGNIQYF
. | . | TRBJ2-7 | TRBV18 | TGTGCCAGCTCAGATGCTAGCTTTGGCGTATACGAGCAGTACTTC | CASSDASFGVYEQYF
. | few | TRBJ2-7 | TRBV27 | TGTGCCAGCAGTTTATCGGAGGTCCACGAGCAGTACTTC | CASSLSEVHEQYF
. | . | TRBJ2-3 | TRBV5-4 | TGTGCCAGCAGCTTGCCCTCTGGAGCAGATACGCAGTATTTT | CASSLPSGADTQYF
. | few | TRBJ2-7 | TRBV9 | TGTGCCAGCAGCGTAGACGTCAACTCCTACGAGCAGTACTTC | CASSVDVNSYEQYF
. | . | TRBJ2-7 | TRBV20-1 | TGCAGTGCGCCGCGCGGCTACGAGCAGTACTTC | CSAPRGYEQYF
. | few | TRBJ2-2 | TRBV7-3 | TGTGCCAGCAGCTTAACCTCTAGCACCGGGGAGCTGTTTTTT | CASSLTSSTGELFF
. | . | TRBJ2-5 | TRBV7-2 | TGTGCCAGCAGCTTAGCACAGTCCCCTAAGACCCAGTACTTC | CASSLAQSPKTQYF
TRBD2 | . | TRBJ2-7 | TRBV2 | TGTGCCAGCAGTGACGGGACTAGCGGGTACGCTAGGGACGAGCAGTACTTC | CASSDGTSGYARDEQYF
. | few | TRBJ1-1 | TRBV7-2 | TGTGCCAGCAGCTTAGAGAATCAGGGATACACTGAAGCTTTCTTT | CASSLENQGYTEAFF
. | . | TRBJ1-2 | TRBV5-6 | TGTGCCAGCAGCTTGGGCAGGGAATATGGCTACACCTTC | CASSLGREYGYTF
. | many | TRBJ2-3 | TRBV28 | TGTGCCAGCAGTTTTGGTGATAGCACAGATACGCAGTATTTT | CASSFGDSTDTQYF
TRBD1 | few | TRBJ2-3 | TRBV4-3 | TGCGCCAGCAGCCAAGCCCGGGACAGGTCCACAGATACGCAGTATTTT | CASSQARDRSTDTQYF
. | . | TRBJ2-6 | TRBV6-6 | TGTGCCAGCAGTTCCACGTTCGCTGGGGCCAACGTCCTGACTTTC | CASSSTFAGANVLTF
. | . | TRBJ2-1 | TRBV4-2 | TGTGCCAGCAGCCAAGATCTCAAACGGGGCAATGAGCAGTTCTTC | CASSQDLKRGNEQFF
. | few | TRBJ1-5 | TRBV7-3 | TGTGCCAGCAGCTCAAACACCAATCAGCCCCAGCATTTT | CASSSNTNQPQHF
TRBD2 | many | TRBJ2-1 | TRBV5-1 | TGCGCCAGCAGCTTGTCTAGCGGGAGGGCCTCCGGGCAGTTCTTC | CASSLSSGRASGQFF